This T cell receptor (beta chain) was sequenced during a study of blood T cell repertoires in COVID-19. This CDR3 has 13 amino acids. Germline V gene sequence: CDR1 MDHEN, CDR2 SYDVKM. Trimming removed 5 bases at V and 1 base at J, with 8 bases between. Clones were read by immunoSEQ multiplex PCR, and TCRdb kept only the in-frame ones, dropping some. The sample yields 150,000 or so clones, 85% to 90% seen once. This clone has a single count. The chain employs TRBV28 and TRBJ1-1, with D uncertain. The specimen sequenced was peripheral blood. The TCR was taken from a man younger than 35 with COVID-19, enrolled during active disease. DNA for the CDR3: TGTGCCAGCAGTCCAAACAGGAACACTGAAGCTTTCTTT. Protein sequence: CASSPNRNTEAFF.